These 25 T cell receptor beta chains were all obtained from the same sample, sequenced in a study of cytomegalovirus exposure and HLA in healthy donors. PCR involved 60 Vbeta and 13 Jbeta primers. Produced via immunoSEQ multiplex PCR; TCRdb's table is partial and in-frame only. The sample contains over 50,000 clones, approximately 87% of which appear only once. The sequencing sample was made of PBMCs. Receptors were obtained from a man aged 18 to 35 in good health and CMV-seronegative.

This clone was seen once. V and J are TRBV6-5 and TRBJ1-5; D perhaps matches TRBD1 (6 bases). Germline assignment: CDR1 MNHEY and CDR2 SVGAGI. Trimming pared 10 bases from V and 7 bases from J, leaving 17 bases between. This CDR3 comprises 13 residues. The DNA of the CDR3 is TGTGCCACCTTATCTAACAGGGAGCAGCCCCAGCATTTT. This translates into CATLSNREQPQHF.

The CDR3 sequence: CASSLLQERSTDTQYF. Here the CDR3 DNA reads TGTGCCAGCAGCCTTTTACAGGAGAGAAGCACAGATACGCAGTATTTT. The gene calls are TRBV11-3 and TRBJ2-3, with D possibly TRBD1 on 5 matching bases. V shed 5 bases and J shed 0 bases, with 15 bases lying between them. The CDR3 consists of 16 residues. Germline V gene sequence: CDR1 SGHNT, CDR2 YENEEA.

This clone was seen a single time. This rearrangement joins TRBV6-6 to TRBJ2-2, with no clear D. Germline V gene data show CDR1 as MNHNY and CDR2 as SVGAGI (reference sequence). This CDR3 contains 14 residues. V dropped 6 bases and J dropped 4 bases, with 12 bases sitting between them. For the CDR3, the DNA is TGTGCCAGCAGCAAACAGTGGGTCACCGGGGAGCTGTTTTTT. It translates to CASSKQWVTGELFF.

The genes are TRBV19 and TRBJ2-7; 8 bases are shared with TRBD1. Unmatched junction bases numbered 4, after V lost 3 bases and J lost 3 bases. CDR3 length: 14 amino acids. Per the germline V gene, CDR1 is LNHDA and CDR2 is SQIVND (reference sequence). The CDR3 nucleotides read TGTGCCAGTAGTATTGGACAGGGCCACTACGAGCAGTACTTC. Its translation is CASSIGQGHYEQYF.

This chain links TRBV5-1 with TRBJ2-5, with D possibly TRBD2 on 6 matching bases. V was pared by 4 bases and J by 0 bases, with 10 bases between. Germline V lookup: CDR1 SGHRS, CDR2 YFSETQ. There are 14 residues in the CDR3. The CDR3, as DNA: TGCGCCAGCAGCCTGGGAGGAAACCAAGAGACCCAGTACTTC. Protein sequence: CASSLGGNQETQYF.

J is TRBJ2-7 and V is TRBV5-6; 8 bases agree with TRBD1. The V gene's germline CDR1 is SGHDT and CDR2 YYEEEE. CDR3 length: 17 amino acids. Germline trimming cut 0 bases from V and 3 bases from J; bases unmatched to any gene: 11. The CDR3 region has the DNA TGTGCCAGCAGCTTGGCCCACAGGACAGGGCCAATCTACGAGCAGTACTTC. Protein product: CASSLAHRTGPIYEQYF.

The chain has TRBV9 and TRBJ2-3; TRBD2 agrees at 15 bases. The germline CDR1 and CDR2 sequences are SGDLS and YYNGEE. The CDR3 length is 16 residues. Trimming cost V 3 bases and J 6 bases; bases outside gene matches: 5. The DNA for the CDR3 is TGTGCCAGCAGCGAAGGACTAGCGGGGGGGCGGGATACGCAGTATTTT. Its protein product is CASSEGLAGGRDTQYF.

The CDR3 coding sequence is TGCGCCAGCAGCCCAAACAGGGCCTACGAGCAGTACTTC. Translating gives CASSPNRAYEQYF. The chain uses TRBV4-1 and TRBJ2-7; tentative D call: TRBD1 (6 bases). V was cut by 4 bases and J by 2 bases, with 9 bases left in between. This CDR3 is built from 13 residues. Germline values: CDR1 MGHRA, CDR2 YSYEKL.

This chain links TRBV29-1 with TRBJ1-4, with D possibly TRBD1 on 5 matching bases. V was clipped by 7 bases and J by 7 bases, with 16 bases between them. The germline V gene encodes CDR1 SQVTM and CDR2 ANQGSEA. The CDR3 is made up of 13 amino acids. In DNA, the CDR3 is TGCAGCGCCCTGGCGGGGGGAGGTGAAAAACTGTTTTTT. Its protein product is CSALAGGGEKLFF.

The chain has TRBV5-6 and TRBJ2-2, with 8 nucleotides matching TRBD2. CDR3 length: 17 amino acids. Per germline, CDR1 SGHDT and CDR2 YYEEEE. The V gene end was trimmed by 3 bases and the J gene end by 4 bases; junction bases not matched to a gene: 11. CDR3 residues: CASSSARLALPTGELFF. The CDR3 nucleotides read TGTGCCAGCAGCTCGGCCAGACTAGCGCTCCCCACCGGGGAGCTGTTTTTT.

V is TRBV4-1 and J is TRBJ1-1; 10 nucleotides agree with TRBD1. Unmatched junction bases numbered 1, after V lost 1 base and J lost 11 bases. CDR1 and CDR2 from the germline V gene are MGHRA and YSYEKL. The CDR3 extends over 12 amino acids. The CDR3 here is CASSQGTGGAFF. CDR3 sequence (DNA): TGCGCCAGCAGCCAAGGGACAGGGGGGGCTTTCTTT.

The CDR3 loop is CASSLPAGGRSTDTQYF. The CDR3 DNA follows: TGTGCCAGCAGCTTGCCGGCGGGGGGGCGCAGCACAGATACGCAGTATTTT. The chain combines TRBV5-4 with TRBJ2-3; the match to TRBD2 covers 9 bases. This CDR3 is 17 amino acids long. The germline CDR1 and CDR2 sequences are SGHNT and YYREEE (reference sequence). V trimming: 1 base; J trimming: 0 bases; junction bases outside the gene matches: 6.

The rearrangement links TRBV10-1 to TRBJ1-6; a weak D match, TRBD1 (5 bases). The CDR3 is 14 residues long. From germline, CDR1 is WNHNN and CDR2 SYGVQD (reference sequence). V shed 4 bases and J shed 6 bases, with 10 bases lying between them. In DNA, the CDR3 is TGCGCCAGCAGTGCAGGGCAAGCTAATTCACCCCTCCACTTT. This sequence encodes CASSAGQANSPLHF.

This chain joins TRBV10-3 and TRBJ2-5; 12 nucleotides align to TRBD2. The V gene's germline CDR1 is ENHRY and CDR2 SYGVKD. The CDR3 loop spans 14 amino acids. The junction had 11 bases not matched to a gene; V was cut back by 10 bases and J by 8 bases. CDR3 in DNA: TGTGCCACCGCGACTAGCGGGGGCCCGTCTACCCAGTACTTC. This codes for CATATSGGPSTQYF.

The chain recombines TRBV19 with TRBJ1-5, with a possible D match to TRBD1 (5 bases). This CDR3 is built from 12 residues. Germline V gives CDR1 LNHDA, CDR2 SQIVND (reference sequence). V shed 6 bases and J shed 6 bases, with 9 bases lying between them. The CDR3 is CASRLGAQPQHF. DNA of the CDR3: TGTGCCAGTAGATTAGGGGCTCAGCCCCAGCATTTT.

In its sample, this clone was seen a few times. The CDR3 DNA reads TGTGCCAGCAGCCAAGATTACGGGGGAATGGGCACTGAAGCTTTCTTT. Translated, it gives CASSQDYGGMGTEAFF. The V call is TRBV14, the J call TRBJ1-1, with a possible D match to TRBD1 (5 bases). V lost 0 bases and J 4 bases, leaving 15 bases between the germline ends. This CDR3 is 16 amino acids long. Germline loops: CDR1 SGHDN, CDR2 FVKESK.

The V and J genes are TRBV5-1 and TRBJ1-4; D might be TRBD1 (5 bases). Germline V gene data show CDR1 as SGHRS and CDR2 as YFSETQ. The V and J ends lost 4 bases and 8 bases respectively, with 15 bases between them. The CDR3 is 14 amino acids. CDR3 nucleotide sequence: TGCGCCAGCAGCCGGGGGGAGTTAAGGGAAAAACTGTTTTTT. Translated, it gives CASSRGELREKLFF.

This clone was detected only a few times. The chain couples TRBV10-3 to TRBJ1-3; 7 bases are a match to TRBD1. V was clipped by 4 bases and J by 6 bases; unmatched bases: 6. This CDR3 region has 14 residues. Per the germline V gene, CDR1 is ENHRY and CDR2 is SYGVKD. The CDR3 sequence: CAISVTGDVNTIYF. As DNA, the CDR3 is TGTGCCATCAGTGTAACAGGGGATGTAAACACCATATATTTT.

V usage is TRBV2 and J usage is TRBJ1-5; possibly TRBD1 for D (6 bases). Trimming stripped 0 bases from V and 9 bases from J, with 12 bases between. This CDR3 has 14 amino acids. The germline CDR1 and CDR2 sequences are SNHLY and FYNNEI. CDR3 nucleotide sequence: TGTGCCAGCAGTGAAGCCTGGCAGGGGAGGCCCCAGCATTTT. Amino acid sequence: CASSEAWQGRPQHF.

The rearrangement uses TRBV9 and TRBJ2-1; 8 bases are shared with TRBD2. The V segment lost 4 bases and the J segment 8 bases; nucleotides outside the gene matches: 14. Per germline, CDR1 SGDLS and CDR2 YYNGEE. The CDR3 runs 16 residues. CDR3 in amino acids: CASSPRAGGFGDEQFF. In DNA, the CDR3 is TGTGCCAGCAGCCCCCGGGCGGGGGGTTTCGGTGATGAGCAGTTCTTC.

V is TRBV11-2 and J is TRBJ2-7; the D gene is possibly TRBD1 (5 bases). Deletions cut 4 bases from V and 6 bases from J, with 10 bases between. Per germline, CDR1 SGHAT and CDR2 FQNNGV. This CDR3 region has 12 residues. In DNA, the CDR3 is TGTGCCAGCAGCTCAGGGTTTCTCGAGCAGTACTTC. Amino acid sequence: CASSSGFLEQYF.

The rearrangement uses TRBV19 and TRBJ2-5; D possibly corresponds to TRBD1 (5 bases). Germline lookup yields CDR1 LNHDA and CDR2 SQIVND (reference sequence). V lost 3 bases and J lost 9, with 20 bases in between. This CDR3 comprises 15 residues. The CDR3 is CASSMSGLGPRAQYF. CDR3 nucleotides: TGTGCCAGTAGTATGTCAGGGTTGGGTCCAAGGGCCCAGTACTTC.

V is TRBV30 and J is TRBJ1-1, with TRBD1 as a possible D gene (5 bases). V dropped 5 bases and J dropped 6 bases, with 10 bases sitting between them. Germline V gives CDR1 GTSNPN, CDR2 SVGIG (reference sequence). This CDR3 spans 11 amino acids. The CDR3 reads CAWGAGAEAFF. As DNA, the CDR3 is TGTGCCTGGGGGGCGGGGGCTGAAGCTTTCTTT.

In this sample, this clone turned up once. The rearrangement joins TRBV4-1 to TRBJ2-3; 9 nucleotides agree with TRBD1. The CDR3 runs to 16 residues. Germline CDR1 reads MGHRA; CDR2 reads YSYEKL. Germline trimming cut 3 bases from V and 3 bases from J; bases unmatched to any gene: 7. CDR3 region: CASSQEGTGWTDTQYF. The CDR3 DNA is TGCGCCAGCAGCCAGGAAGGGACAGGGTGGACAGATACGCAGTATTTT.

This chain connects TRBV4-1 to TRBJ1-1; 8 nucleotides agree with TRBD1. The junction had 8 bases not matched to a gene; V was cut back by 2 bases and J by 3 bases. The CDR3 has 16 amino acids. CDR1 is MGHRA, CDR2 YSYEKL, per germline. CDR3 DNA sequence: TGCGCCAGCAGCCAACACCAGGACAGGGTAGACACTGAAGCTTTCTTT. Translation: CASSQHQDRVDTEAFF.